This T cell receptor beta chain was sequenced for a study of metastatic and nonmetastatic thyroid tumors (dated by TCRdb to 2018 to 2020). Describing the broader study: The researchers compared repertoires between peripheral blood samples and tumor or nodule tissue samples from patients with malignant or benign thyroid disease. Study-level results and caveats: In both blood and tumor samples, TCR beta diversity was reported to be significantly higher in malignant tumors than in benign nodules.

From a lookup of the germline V gene (reference sequence), CDR1 and CDR2 are DFQATT and SNEGSKA. The CDR3 runs 14 amino acids, cysteine and phenylalanine included. Of the read, only the CDR3 DNA is kept; its 42 bases are in frame from base 1. The trim is 3 bases for V and 2 bases for J, with a gap of 12 bases between the germline ends. In regard to this clone: Which antigen it targets is not known. Just one base apart from a much larger clone, this may be a read error.

The library was made by PCR. Reads for this sample came from an Illumina HiSeq 4000. High-throughput sequencing was used to profile the TCR beta-chain CDR3 region of each patient. In the paper's pipeline: Drawing on CDR3 differences between clinicopathological groups, the researchers built a classifier meant to tell apart patients with distant-metastatic papillary thyroid cancer. Repertoire diversity was assessed with the Shannon index, and tumor-blood repertoire similarity with the Morisita-Horn index. TCRdb reanalyzed the raw reads on its own, using fastp at Q25 for trimming and MiXCR for clone calling, and kept in-frame beta chains. TCRdb, not the original authors, processed these V and J calls. This sample has fewer than 100,000 clones in its table, and approximately 15% of those were observed once. Just over 3.5% of the sample rests with the top ten. No treatment had been received by any patient before thyroid surgery. Using T-cell receptor beta sequencing, the researchers looked back retrospectively at clinical samples from patients, gathered between about 2011 and 2018.

The clonotype originates from a female donor with papillary thyroid cancer or a benign thyroid nodule (not recorded which). Some clones in this sample may be carry-over from other donors' samples. The sequence links TRBV20-1 to TRBJ2-3; TRBD1 is perhaps the D gene, given 5 matching bases. Sequencing was carried out using blood. The DNA sequence is TGCAGTGCTAGGTCGACAGCCGACACAGATACGCAGTATTTT. It specifies CSARSTADTDTQYF.